This T cell receptor (beta chain) comes out of a study of T cell responses to AZD1222 COVID-19 vaccine. Study-level information: Second-dose timings of about 4 or about 12 weeks were pooled.

The method was immunoSEQ multiplex PCR; TCRdb's version includes in-frame clones alone and lacks a portion of them. The repertoire has about 130,000 clones, about 93% of them found once; the top ten carry roughly 0.9%. Study observations and caveats: Most donors were white British and more were female, and clonal diversity was possibly underestimated. Only after the peak T cell response were repertoires sampled.

As for this clone: What it binds is not known.

The CDR3 contains 16 residues. The J segment lost 2 bases and the V segment lost 0 bases, leaving 6 bases of the junction unmatched. From germline, CDR1 is SGHVS and CDR2 FQNEAQ. The V call is TRBV7-8, the J call TRBJ2-5; the match to TRBD2 covers 7 bases. The specimen was peripheral blood, collected on day 0 of AZD1222 vaccination. The sequence derives from an adult in good health. Here the CDR3 reads CASSLASGTTQETQYF. In DNA, the CDR3 is TGTGCCAGCAGCTTAGCGTCCGGGACTACTCAAGAGACCCAGTACTTC.